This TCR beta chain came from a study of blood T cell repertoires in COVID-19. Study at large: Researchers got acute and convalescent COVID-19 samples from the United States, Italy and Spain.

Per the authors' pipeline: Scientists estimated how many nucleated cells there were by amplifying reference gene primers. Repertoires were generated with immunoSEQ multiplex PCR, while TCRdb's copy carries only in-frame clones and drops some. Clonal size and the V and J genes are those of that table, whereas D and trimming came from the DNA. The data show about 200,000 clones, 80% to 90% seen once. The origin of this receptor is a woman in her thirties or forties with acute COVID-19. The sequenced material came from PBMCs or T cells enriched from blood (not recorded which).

CDR3 sequence: CASSISSAATMNTEAFF. The CDR3 nucleotides read TGTGCCAGCAGCATCTCCTCGGCCGCCACTATGAACACTGAAGCTTTCTTT. The J gene is TRBJ1-1, the V gene TRBV14; D ambiguous. The CDR3 is 17 amino acids. Trimming took off 5 bases at V and 0 bases at J, with 19 bases between the two ends. Germline values: CDR1 SGHDN, CDR2 FVKESK.